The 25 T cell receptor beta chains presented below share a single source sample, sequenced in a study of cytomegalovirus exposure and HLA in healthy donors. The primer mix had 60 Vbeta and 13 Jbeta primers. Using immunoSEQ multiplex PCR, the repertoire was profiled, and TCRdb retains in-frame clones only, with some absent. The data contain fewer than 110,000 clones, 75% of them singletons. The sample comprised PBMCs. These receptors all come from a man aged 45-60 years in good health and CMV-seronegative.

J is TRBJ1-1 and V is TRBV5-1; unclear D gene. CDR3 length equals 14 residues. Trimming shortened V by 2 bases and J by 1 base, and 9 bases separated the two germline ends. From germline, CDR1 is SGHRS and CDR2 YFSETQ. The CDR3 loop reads CASSFYAANTEAFF. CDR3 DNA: TGCGCCAGCAGCTTCTATGCCGCGAACACTGAAGCTTTCTTT.

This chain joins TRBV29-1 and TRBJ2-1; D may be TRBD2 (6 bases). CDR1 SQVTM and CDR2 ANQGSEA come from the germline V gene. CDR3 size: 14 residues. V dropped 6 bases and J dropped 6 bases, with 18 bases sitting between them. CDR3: CSVTARRVPNEQFF. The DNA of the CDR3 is TGCAGCGTGACGGCCAGGAGGGTGCCCAATGAGCAGTTCTTC.

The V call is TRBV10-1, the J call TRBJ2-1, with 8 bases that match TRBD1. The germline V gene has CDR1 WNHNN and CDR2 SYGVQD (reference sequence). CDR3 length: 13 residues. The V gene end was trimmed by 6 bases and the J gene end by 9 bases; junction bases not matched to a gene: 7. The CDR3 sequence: CASSTTGASEQFF. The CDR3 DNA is TGCGCCAGCAGCACGACAGGGGCAAGTGAGCAGTTCTTC.

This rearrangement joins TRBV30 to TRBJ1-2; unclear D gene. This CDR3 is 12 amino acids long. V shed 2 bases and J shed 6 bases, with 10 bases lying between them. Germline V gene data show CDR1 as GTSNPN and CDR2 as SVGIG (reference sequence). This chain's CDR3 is CAWSPWRDGYTF. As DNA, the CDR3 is TGTGCCTGGAGTCCCTGGCGGGATGGCTACACCTTC.

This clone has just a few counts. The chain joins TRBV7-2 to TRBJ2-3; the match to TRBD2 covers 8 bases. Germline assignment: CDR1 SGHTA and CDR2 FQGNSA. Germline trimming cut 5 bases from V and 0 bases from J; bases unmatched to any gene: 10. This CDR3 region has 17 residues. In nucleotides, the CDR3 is TGTGCCAGCAGCCTACAAGCTAGCGGGCTCAGCACAGATACGCAGTATTTT. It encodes CASSLQASGLSTDTQYF.

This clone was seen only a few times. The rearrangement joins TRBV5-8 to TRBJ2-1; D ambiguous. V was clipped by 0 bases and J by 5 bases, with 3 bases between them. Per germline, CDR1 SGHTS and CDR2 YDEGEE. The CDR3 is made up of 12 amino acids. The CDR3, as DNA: TGTGCCAGCAGCTTGGGAGACAATGAGCAGTTCTTC. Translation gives CASSLGDNEQFF.

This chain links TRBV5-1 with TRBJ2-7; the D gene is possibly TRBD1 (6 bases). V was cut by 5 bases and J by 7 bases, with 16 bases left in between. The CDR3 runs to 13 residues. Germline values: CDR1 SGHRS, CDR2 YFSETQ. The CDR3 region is CASRLQGSREQYF. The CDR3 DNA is TGCGCCAGCAGGCTTCAGGGGAGTCGGGAGCAGTACTTC.

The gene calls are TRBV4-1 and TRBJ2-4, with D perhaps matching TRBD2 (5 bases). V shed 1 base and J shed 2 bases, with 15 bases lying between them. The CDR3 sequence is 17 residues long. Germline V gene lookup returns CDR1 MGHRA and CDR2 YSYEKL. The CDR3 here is CASSQAETTLTKNIQYF. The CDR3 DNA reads TGCGCCAGCAGCCAAGCGGAGACTACCCTAACCAAAAACATTCAGTACTTC.

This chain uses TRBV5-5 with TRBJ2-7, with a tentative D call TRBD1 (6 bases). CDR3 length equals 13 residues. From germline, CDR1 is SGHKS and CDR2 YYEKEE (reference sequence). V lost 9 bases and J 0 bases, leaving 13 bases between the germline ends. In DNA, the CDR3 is TGTGCCACCCGACAGGAGGCCTCCTACGAGCAGTACTTC. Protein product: CATRQEASYEQYF. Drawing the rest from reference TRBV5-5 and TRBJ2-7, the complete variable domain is DAGVTQSPTHLIKTRGQQVTLRCSPISGHKSVSWYQQVLGQGPQFIFQYYEKEERGRGNFPDRFSARQFPNYSSELNVNALLLGDSALYLCATRQEASYEQYFGPGTRLTVT.

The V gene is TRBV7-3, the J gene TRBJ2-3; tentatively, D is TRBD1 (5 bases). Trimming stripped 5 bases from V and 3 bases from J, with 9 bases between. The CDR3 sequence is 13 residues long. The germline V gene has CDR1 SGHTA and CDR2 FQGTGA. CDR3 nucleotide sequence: TGTGCCAGCAGCCCAACAGGTACAGATACGCAGTATTTT. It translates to CASSPTGTDTQYF.

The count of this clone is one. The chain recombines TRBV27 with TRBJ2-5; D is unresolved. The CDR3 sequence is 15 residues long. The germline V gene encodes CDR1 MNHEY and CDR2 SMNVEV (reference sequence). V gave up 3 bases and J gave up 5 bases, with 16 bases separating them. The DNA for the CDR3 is TGTGCCAGCAGTTTCTCCGGGTCCTACGGGGAGACCCAGTACTTC. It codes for CASSFSGSYGETQYF.

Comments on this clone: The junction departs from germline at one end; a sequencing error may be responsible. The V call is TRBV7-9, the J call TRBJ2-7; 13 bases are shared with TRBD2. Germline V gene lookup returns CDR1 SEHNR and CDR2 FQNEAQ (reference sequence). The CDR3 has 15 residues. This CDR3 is CSSSLGLAGTNEQYF. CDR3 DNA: TGTTCCAGCAGCTTGGGACTAGCGGGAACCAACGAGCAGTACTTC.

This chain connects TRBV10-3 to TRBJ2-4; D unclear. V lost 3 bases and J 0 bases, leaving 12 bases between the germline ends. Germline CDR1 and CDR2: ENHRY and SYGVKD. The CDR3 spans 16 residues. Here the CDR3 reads CAISDPPGLAKNIQYF. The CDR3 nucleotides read TGTGCCATCAGTGACCCCCCCGGTCTAGCCAAAAACATTCAGTACTTC.

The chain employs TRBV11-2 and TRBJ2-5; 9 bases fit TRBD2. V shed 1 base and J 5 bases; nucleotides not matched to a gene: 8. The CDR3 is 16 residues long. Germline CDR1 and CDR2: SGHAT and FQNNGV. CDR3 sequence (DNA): TGTGCCAGCAGCTTAGTGGGCGGGGGGGCCGAGGAGACCCAGTACTTC. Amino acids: CASSLVGGGAEETQYF.

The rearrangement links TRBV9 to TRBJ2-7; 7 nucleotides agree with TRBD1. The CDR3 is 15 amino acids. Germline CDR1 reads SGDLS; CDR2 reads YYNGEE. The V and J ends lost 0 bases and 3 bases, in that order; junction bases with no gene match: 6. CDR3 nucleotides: TGTGCCAGCAGCGTAGAGACAGGGAGTTACTACGAGCAGTACTTC. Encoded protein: CASSVETGSYYEQYF.

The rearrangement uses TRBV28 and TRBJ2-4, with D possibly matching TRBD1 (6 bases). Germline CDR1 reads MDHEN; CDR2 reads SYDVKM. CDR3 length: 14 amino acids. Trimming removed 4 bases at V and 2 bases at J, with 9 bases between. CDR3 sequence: CASSSTGSKNIQYF. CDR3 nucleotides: TGTGCCAGCAGTTCGACAGGTTCCAAAAACATTCAGTACTTC.

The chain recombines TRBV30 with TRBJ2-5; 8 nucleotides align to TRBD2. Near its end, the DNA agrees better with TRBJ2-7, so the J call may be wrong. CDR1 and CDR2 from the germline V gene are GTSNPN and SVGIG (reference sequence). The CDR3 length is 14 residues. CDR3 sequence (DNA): TGTGCCTGGAGCGCCGAAGCGGGGGACTACGAGCAGTACTTC. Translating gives CAWSAEAGDYEQYF.

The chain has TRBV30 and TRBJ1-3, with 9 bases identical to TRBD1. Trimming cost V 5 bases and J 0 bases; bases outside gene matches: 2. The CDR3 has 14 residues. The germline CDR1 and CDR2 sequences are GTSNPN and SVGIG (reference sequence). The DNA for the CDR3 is TGTGCCTGGGGGACAGGGCTCTCTGGAAACACCATATATTTT. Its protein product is CAWGTGLSGNTIYF.

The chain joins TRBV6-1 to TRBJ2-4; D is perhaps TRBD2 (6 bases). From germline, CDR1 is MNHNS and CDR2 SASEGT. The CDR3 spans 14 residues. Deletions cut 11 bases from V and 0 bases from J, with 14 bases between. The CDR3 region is CAGSRGLAKNIQYF. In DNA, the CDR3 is TGTGCCGGGTCGCGGGGTCTAGCCAAAAACATTCAGTACTTC.

CDR3 DNA: TGCGCCAGCAGCTTGGAAACAGGGAGCATTCAGTACTTC. It is translated as CASSLETGSIQYF. The J gene is TRBJ2-4, the V gene TRBV5-1; a weak D match, TRBD1 (6 bases). Per the germline V gene, CDR1 is SGHRS and CDR2 is YFSETQ. Trimming stripped 0 bases from V and 9 bases from J, with 10 bases between. The CDR3 is 13 residues long. Full variable domain (missing parts from reference TRBV5-1 and TRBJ2-4): KAGVTQTPRYLIKTRGQQVTLSCSPISGHRSVSWYQQTPGQGLQFLFEYFSETQRNKGNFPGRFSGRQFSNSRSEMNVSTLELGDSALYLCASSLETGSIQYFGAGTRLSVL.

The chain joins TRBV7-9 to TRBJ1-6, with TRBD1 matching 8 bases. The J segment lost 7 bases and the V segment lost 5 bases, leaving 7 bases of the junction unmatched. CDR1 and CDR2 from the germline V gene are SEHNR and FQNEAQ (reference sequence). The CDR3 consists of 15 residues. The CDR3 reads CASSLQGALNSPLHF. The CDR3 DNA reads TGTGCCAGCAGCCTTCAGGGGGCCTTAAATTCACCCCTCCACTTT.

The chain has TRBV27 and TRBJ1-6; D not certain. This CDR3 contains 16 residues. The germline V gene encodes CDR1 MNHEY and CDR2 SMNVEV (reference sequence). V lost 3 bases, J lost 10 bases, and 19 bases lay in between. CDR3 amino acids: CASSFSNIPGGSPLHF. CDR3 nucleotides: TGTGCCAGCAGTTTTTCTAACATCCCCGGAGGGTCACCCCTCCACTTT.

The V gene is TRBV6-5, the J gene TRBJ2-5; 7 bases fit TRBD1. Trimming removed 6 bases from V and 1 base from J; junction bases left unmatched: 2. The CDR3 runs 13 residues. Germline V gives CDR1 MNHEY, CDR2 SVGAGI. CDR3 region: CASSRDSQETQYF. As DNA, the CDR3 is TGTGCCAGCAGCCGGGACAGCCAAGAGACCCAGTACTTC.

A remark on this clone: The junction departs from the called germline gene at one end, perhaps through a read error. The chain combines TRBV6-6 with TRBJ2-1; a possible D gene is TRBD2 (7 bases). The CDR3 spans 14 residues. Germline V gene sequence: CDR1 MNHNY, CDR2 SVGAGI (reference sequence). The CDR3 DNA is TGTGCCAGCAGCTACTCTGGGGGGGCCAGTGAGCAGTTCTTC. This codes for CASSYSGGASEQFF.

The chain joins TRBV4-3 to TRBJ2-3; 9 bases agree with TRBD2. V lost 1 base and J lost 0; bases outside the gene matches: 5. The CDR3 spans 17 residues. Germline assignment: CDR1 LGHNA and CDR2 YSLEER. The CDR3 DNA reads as TGCGCCAGCAGCCAAGGGGGACTAGCTACAAGCACAGATACGCAGTATTTT. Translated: CASSQGGLATSTDTQYF.